This entry lists 28 T cell receptor beta chains sequenced from one sample in a study of blood T cells in healthy people across ages. The second PCR ran about 6 to 12 cycles with a sample-barcoded 5' primer and J-beta primers. TCRdb analysed the 5' RACE reads with MiXCR anew, one entry per CDR3 protein. The sample yields about 1.8 million distinct CDR3 sequences, 40% to 55% seen once. The sequenced sample was blood. The receptor set was obtained from a woman aged 40 to 50 in good health.

In this sample, this clonotype turned up a few times. The V call is TRBV6-6, the J call TRBJ2-7, with D possibly being TRBD2 (6 bases). Germline lookup yields CDR1 MNHNY and CDR2 SVGAGI (reference sequence). There are 14 residues in the CDR3. V lost 7 bases and J lost 5, with 18 bases in between. For the CDR3, the DNA is TGTGCCAGCACCTCGGAGGGGTATAGAAACGAGCAGTACTTC. It encodes CASTSEGYRNEQYF.

The chain is built from TRBV7-2 and TRBJ2-7; D is perhaps TRBD1 (5 bases). The V gene lost 2 bases and the J gene lost 3 bases, with 14 bases spanning the gap. Germline lookup yields CDR1 SGHTA and CDR2 FQGNSA. The CDR3 has 15 residues. The CDR3 spells CASSLNPTGFYEQYF. CDR3 bases: TGTGCCAGCAGCTTAAACCCCACAGGTTTCTACGAGCAGTACTTC.

The rearrangement uses TRBV12-3 or TRBV12-4 and TRBJ2-3, with D uncertain. The CDR3 extends over 14 amino acids. Trimming stripped 2 bases from V and 6 bases from J, with 12 bases between. Here the CDR3 DNA reads TGTGCCAGCAGTTTAAGGACCGCTGAGGATACGCAGTATTTT. Encoded protein: CASSLRTAEDTQYF.

The chain employs TRBV12-3 or TRBV12-4 and TRBJ2-4; D is possibly TRBD1 (6 bases). CDR3 length: 16 amino acids. Trimming pared 1 base from V and 0 bases from J, leaving 10 bases between. This chain's CDR3 is CASSLGGPLAKNIQYF. CDR3 in DNA: TGTGCCAGCAGTTTAGGGGGGCCACTAGCCAAAAACATTCAGTACTTC.

This rearrangement joins TRBV5-1 to TRBJ2-5, with a possible D match to TRBD2 (5 bases). This CDR3 spans 16 amino acids. Per the germline V gene, CDR1 is SGHRS and CDR2 is YFSETQ. Trimming took off 0 bases at V and 1 base at J, with 13 bases between the two ends. This chain's CDR3 is CASSLGPARVQETQYF. CDR3 nucleotide sequence: TGCGCCAGCAGCTTGGGGCCAGCGAGGGTCCAAGAGACCCAGTACTTC.

The chain links TRBV29-1 to TRBJ1-2; maybe TRBD1 (6 bases). This CDR3 is 12 amino acids long. The germline V and J ends were trimmed by 6 bases and 4 bases, with 12 bases remaining between them. CDR1 and CDR2 (germline): SQVTM, ANQGSEA. Here the CDR3 DNA reads TGCAGCGTCCCACAGGGCCCCTATGGCTACACCTTC. This encodes CSVPQGPYGYTF. The full variable domain, rest sourced from reference TRBV29-1 and TRBJ1-2, is SAVISQKPSRDICQRGTSLTIQCQVDSQVTMMFWYRQQPGQSLTLIATANQGSEATYESGFVIDKFPISRPNLTFSTLTVSNMSPEDSSIYLCSVPQGPYGYTFGSGTRLTVV.

This sequence joins TRBV20-1 and TRBJ2-6; weak D call: TRBD2 (7 bases). Germline V gives CDR1 DFQATT, CDR2 SNEGSKA (reference sequence). V lost 6 bases, J lost 4 bases, and 16 bases lay in between. The CDR3 consists of 15 residues. The CDR3 here is CSADVGGQGANVLTF. CDR3 nucleotide sequence: TGCAGTGCCGACGTGGGGGGGCAGGGGGCCAACGTCCTGACTTTC.

This clonotype was recorded many times. This chain uses TRBV5-1 with TRBJ2-1; maybe TRBD2 (5 bases). V shed 0 bases and J shed 0 bases, with 7 bases lying between them. The CDR3 has 15 residues. The germline V gene has CDR1 SGHRS and CDR2 YFSETQ. The CDR3 DNA reads TGCGCCAGCAGCTTGGACGGGGTCTCCTACAATGAGCAGTTCTTC. This sequence encodes CASSLDGVSYNEQFF.

The rearrangement joins TRBV2 to TRBJ2-3; no definite D call. The CDR3 extends over 10 amino acids. V gave up 7 bases and J gave up 9 bases, with 8 bases separating them. Germline V gives CDR1 SNHLY, CDR2 FYNNEI. CDR3 DNA: TGTGCCAGCAAGGGCAGGACGCAGTATTTT. This translates into CASKGRTQYF.

J is TRBJ1-2 and V is TRBV20-1, with D possibly matching TRBD1 (6 bases). The CDR3 runs to 12 residues. Trimming pared 4 bases from V and 7 bases from J, leaving 13 bases between. Germline CDR1 DFQATT, CDR2 SNEGSKA (reference sequence). CDR3 sequence reads: CSAKGGVSGYTF. The CDR3 region has the DNA TGCAGTGCTAAGGGGGGGGTGTCTGGCTACACCTTC.

This clonotype was observed a handful of times. The chain combines TRBV6-5 with TRBJ2-4, with 7 bases identical to TRBD1. Germline values: CDR1 MNHEY, CDR2 SVGAGI. CDR3 length: 14 residues. V dropped 5 bases and J dropped 3; count of bases not matched to a gene: 4. This CDR3 reads CASSDRVGKNIQYF. The CDR3 DNA sequence: TGTGCCAGCAGTGACAGGGTTGGCAAAAACATTCAGTACTTC.

V gene TRBV15 combines with J gene TRBJ1-4; no clear D. CDR1 and CDR2 (germline): LNHNV, YYDKDF (reference sequence). V was shortened by 1 base and J by 4 bases, with 7 bases between the two germline ends. The CDR3 runs to 14 residues. CDR3 DNA: TGTGCCACCAGCAGAGGGTCGAGTAATGAAAAACTGTTTTTT. Its translation: CATSRGSSNEKLFF. Looking up the rest from reference TRBV15 and TRBJ1-4 gives the full variable domain: DAMVIQNPRYQVTQFGKPVTLSCSQTLNHNVMYWYQQKSSQAPKLLFHYYDKDFNNEADTPDNFQSRRPNTSFCFLDIRSPGLGDTAMYLCATSRGSSNEKLFFGSGTQLSVL.

V is TRBV20-1 and J is TRBJ2-4, with 9 nucleotides matching TRBD1. Germline CDR1 is DFQATT and CDR2 is SNEGSKA (reference sequence). V was pared by 5 bases and J by 8 bases, with 7 bases of the junction left unmatched. This CDR3 is built from 13 residues. For the CDR3, the DNA is TGCAGTGCTGACAGACAGGGGGGGCACATTCAGTACTTC. Its protein product is CSADRQGGHIQYF.

This clonotype has a handful of counts. J is TRBJ2-1 and V is TRBV7-2; 14 nucleotides align to TRBD2. Germline V CDR1 and CDR2: SGHTA, FQGNSA. The CDR3 length is 16 residues. V was pared by 3 bases and J by 5 bases, with 3 bases of the junction left unmatched. The CDR3 reads CASSLPGLAGDNEQFF. Written as DNA, the CDR3 is TGTGCCAGCAGCTTGCCGGGACTAGCGGGGGACAATGAGCAGTTCTTC.

The chain links TRBV3-1 to TRBJ1-2; 10 bases are a match to TRBD1. CDR3 length equals 15 residues. V lost 4 bases, J lost 11 bases, and 13 bases stayed unmatched. Germline V CDR1 and CDR2: LGHDT, YNNKEL (reference sequence). The CDR3 DNA reads TGTGCCAGCAGCCGCGACAGGGGGCCAGTCCCGGGGTACACCTTC. It translates to CASSRDRGPVPGYTF.

V usage is TRBV27 and J usage is TRBJ1-4, with a weak D call TRBD1 (5 bases). With 3 bases removed from V and 3 bases from J, the gap between germline ends came to 14 bases. Germline CDR1 reads MNHEY; CDR2 reads SMNVEV (reference sequence). This CDR3 is 16 amino acids long. CDR3 protein: CASSFSTTAPNEKLFF. In DNA, the CDR3 is TGTGCCAGCAGTTTTTCCACGACAGCACCTAATGAAAAACTGTTTTTT.

This clonotype came up a few times. This chain links TRBV27 with TRBJ2-7, with 9 bases fitting TRBD1. From germline, CDR1 is MNHEY and CDR2 SMNVEV (reference sequence). This CDR3 is built from 13 residues. V was clipped by 6 bases and J by 6 bases; unmatched bases: 6. CDR3 sequence (DNA): TGTGCCAGCAGACCCGGGACAGGGACCGAGCAGTACTTC. It encodes CASRPGTGTEQYF.

This clonotype appeared a few times. This chain uses TRBV4-3 with TRBJ2-4, with TRBD1 matching 7 bases. The CDR3 runs 15 residues. V dropped 0 bases and J dropped 8; count of bases not matched to a gene: 7. From germline, CDR1 is LGHNA and CDR2 YSLEER. CDR3 sequence: CASSQDGRGPDIQYF. DNA for the CDR3: TGCGCCAGCAGCCAAGATGGTAGGGGGCCGGACATTCAGTACTTC.

In the case of this clonotype: At one of its ends the junction is not consistent with the germline gene, which may arise from a read error. CDR3 nucleotides: TGTGCCAGCAGCCGCTTCTCTACGACGAGCGGTGAGCAGTTTTTC. Translated, it gives CASSRFSTTSGEQFF. V usage is TRBV3-1 and J usage is TRBJ2-1; a weak D match, TRBD2 (5 bases). The CDR3 covers 15 residues. Germline V lookup: CDR1 LGHDT, CDR2 YNNKEL (reference sequence).

This clonotype was counted a few times. The chain links TRBV2 to TRBJ1-2, with D perhaps matching TRBD1 (6 bases). The CDR3 totals 14 residues. Germline values: CDR1 SNHLY, CDR2 FYNNEI. The V end was cut by 3 bases, the J end by 5 bases, with 13 bases between. The CDR3 DNA reads TGTGCCAGCAGTGAGGGGGGGGCGAATTATGGCTACACCTTC. It codes for CASSEGGANYGYTF.

The chain links TRBV5-1 to TRBJ1-2; weak D call: TRBD1 (6 bases). Between the trimmed V and J ends, which lost 3 bases and 2 bases, there was a span of 17 bases. This CDR3 region has 16 residues. Germline V CDR1 and CDR2: SGHRS, YFSETQ. In DNA form, the CDR3 reads TGCGCCAGCAGCTCCCGACCTCTTCAGGGGAACTATGGCTACACCTTC. It is translated as CASSSRPLQGNYGYTF.

The V call is TRBV2, the J call TRBJ2-5, with 8 positions matching TRBD1. Trimming removed 10 bases from V and 5 bases from J; junction bases left unmatched: 15. The CDR3 runs 15 residues. In germline, CDR1 is SNHLY, CDR2 FYNNEI. The CDR3 region has the DNA TGTGCCACCCTGAAAGAGCCAGGGGGCGTCGAGACCCAGTACTTC. This codes for CATLKEPGGVETQYF.

V is TRBV7-9 and J is TRBJ1-2; 9 bases align to TRBD1. The length of the CDR3 is 15 residues. Germline V CDR1 and CDR2: SEHNR, FQNEAQ (reference sequence). V was clipped by 2 bases and J by 6 bases; unmatched bases: 7. The CDR3 protein is CASSLRQGDLNGYTF. CDR3 in DNA: TGTGCCAGCAGCTTACGACAGGGGGACCTGAATGGCTACACCTTC.

The chain links TRBV5-5 to TRBJ2-5; 7 positions match TRBD2. This CDR3 region has 16 residues. Trimming removed 7 bases from V and 7 bases from J; junction bases left unmatched: 19. CDR1 SGHKS and CDR2 YYEKEE come from the germline V gene (reference sequence). The chain's CDR3 is CASQNGEAGSGGTQYF. In DNA form, the CDR3 reads TGTGCCAGCCAAAACGGGGAGGCCGGATCGGGAGGGACCCAGTACTTC.

The J gene is TRBJ2-7, the V gene TRBV20-1, with D possibly being TRBD1 (6 bases). In germline, CDR1 is DFQATT, CDR2 SNEGSKA (reference sequence). Trimming shortened V by 3 bases and J by 0 bases, and 12 bases separated the two germline ends. The CDR3 is 14 residues long. The CDR3, as DNA: TGCAGTGCTAGTGATCAGGGGAGCTCCTACGAGCAGTACTTC. It is translated as CSASDQGSSYEQYF.

This clonotype has ten or more counts. The chain recombines TRBV29-1 with TRBJ2-5; TRBD2 aligns across 9 bases. CDR1 and CDR2 (germline): SQVTM, ANQGSEA. V shed 6 bases and J 4 bases; nucleotides not matched to a gene: 15. The CDR3 has 16 amino acids. CDR3 DNA: TGCAGCGTCGAGTATAATGGAGCGGGGGGCGTAGAGACCCAGTACTTC. This encodes CSVEYNGAGGVETQYF.

The rearrangement links TRBV20-1 to TRBJ2-5; D perhaps matches TRBD1 (6 bases). This CDR3 has 14 residues. CDR1 and CDR2 from the germline V gene are DFQATT and SNEGSKA (reference sequence). The V gene lost 1 base and the J gene lost 5 bases, with 14 bases spanning the gap. CDR3 sequence (DNA): TGCAGTGCTAGAGGCCAGGGGATGGTCGAGACCCAGTACTTC. Protein sequence: CSARGQGMVETQYF.

A few counts support this clonotype. This chain uses TRBV9 with TRBJ1-2; TRBD1 might be the D (5 bases). The CDR3 contains 14 residues. Germline V CDR1 and CDR2: SGDLS, YYNGEE. Trimming shortened V by 4 bases and J by 7 bases, and 17 bases separated the two germline ends. The CDR3 sequence: CASSPGADLSGYTF. The CDR3 DNA follows: TGTGCCAGCAGCCCCGGGGCGGATCTTAGTGGCTACACCTTC. The variable domain in full, completed from reference TRBV9 and TRBJ1-2, reads DSGVTQTPKHLITATGQRVTLRCSPRSGDLSVYWYQQSLDQGLQFLIQYYNGEERAKGNILERFSAQQFPDLHSELNLSSLELGDSALYFCASSPGADLSGYTFGSGTRLTVV.